Listed below are T cell receptor beta chains from one sample, sequenced in a study of naive and memory T cell subsets. Using its own MiXCR run on the UMI-ligation and nested PCR reads, TCRdb lists one record per CDR3 protein. The sample gives about 37,000 distinct CDR3 sequences, about 10% of which show up once; about 4% is in the top ten. Sequenced here: skin, sampled from a tuberculin skin test site. These receptors came from an adult in good health. Each CDR3 is given with its conserved first and last residue. Fields, in order: clone size, D gene, V gene, J gene, CDR3 protein, CDR3 DNA. D genes are given only for firm matches. For some rows the clone size is stated as once, few or many, or as a class when expanded; others skip it.

>few|NA|TRBV7-2|TRBJ2-5
CASSSSGSQETQYF
TGTGCCAGCAGCTCGTCTGGGTCGCAAGAGACCCAGTACTTC
>NA|NA|TRBV19|TRBJ2-7
CASSIASDRDEQYF
TGTGCCAGTAGTATTGCTTCGGACAGAGACGAGCAGTACTTC
>NA|NA|TRBV7-9|TRBJ2-1
CASSLVVSGNEQFF
TGTGCCAGCAGCTTAGTAGTTTCCGGCAATGAGCAGTTCTTC
>NA|TRBD2|TRBV4-2|TRBJ2-2
CASSHVAGGRGTGELFF
TGTGCCAGCAGCCATGTAGCGGGGGGGCGGGGCACCGGGGAGCTGTTTTTT
>NA|NA|TRBV5-5|TRBJ2-7
CASSLADEQYF
TGTGCCAGCAGCTTAGCGGACGAGCAGTACTTC
>many|TRBD2|TRBV4-2|TRBJ2-3
CASSHSLGGSLADTQYF
TGTGCCAGCAGCCACTCACTCGGCGGGAGTCTGGCAGATACGCAGTATTTT
>many|NA|TRBV20-1|TRBJ2-7
CSARDLGHTYEQYF
TGCAGTGCTAGAGATCTCGGACACACCTACGAGCAGTACTTC
>many|NA|TRBV29-1|TRBJ2-1
CSVEGDQFSEQFF
TGCAGCGTTGAAGGGGACCAGTTTAGTGAGCAGTTCTTC
>NA|NA|TRBV19|TRBJ2-3
CASSITPRGNTDTQYF
TGTGCCAGTAGTATAACCCCCCGGGGGAACACAGATACGCAGTATTTT
>many|TRBD1|TRBV19|TRBJ2-1
CASSTGASSYNEQFF
TGTGCCAGTAGCACAGGGGCGAGCTCCTACAATGAGCAGTTCTTC
>few|NA|TRBV2|TRBJ2-7
CASSEPLDAYEQYF
TGTGCCAGCAGTGAGCCCCTAGACGCTTACGAGCAGTACTTC
>many|NA|TRBV15|TRBJ2-1
CATSGGTEYNEQFF
TGTGCCACCAGCGGAGGGACAGAGTACAATGAGCAGTTCTTC
>few|TRBD1|TRBV7-8|TRBJ1-4
CASSRRTGATATNEKLFF
TGTGCCAGCAGCCGAAGGACAGGGGCGACTGCAACTAATGAAAAACTGTTTTTT
>many|NA|TRBV18|TRBJ1-4
CASSPGTGTEKLFF
TGTGCCAGCTCACCAGGAACAGGGACGGAAAAACTGTTTTTT
>many|TRBD2|TRBV20-1|TRBJ2-3
CSALSGGATDTQYF
TGCAGTGCCCTTAGCGGGGGCGCCACAGATACGCAGTATTTT
>few|TRBD1|TRBV29-1|TRBJ2-7
CSVPGTGDWGEQYF
TGCAGCGTCCCGGGGACAGGGGATTGGGGCGAGCAGTACTTC
>many|TRBD1|TRBV20-1|TRBJ2-7
CSAPKLSGTEFYEQYF
TGCAGTGCTCCAAAACTTTCCGGGACAGAGTTCTACGAGCAGTACTTC
>NA|NA|TRBV29-1|TRBJ1-3
CSVAREAGNTIYF
TGCAGCGTTGCGAGGGAAGCTGGAAACACCATATATTTT
>few|NA|TRBV7-3|TRBJ2-3
CASSYDRTDTQYF
TGTGCCAGCAGCTATGACCGCACAGATACGCAGTATTTT
>few|TRBD2|TRBV28|TRBJ2-1
CASSLWGSGANEQFF
TGTGCCAGCAGTTTATGGGGTAGCGGGGCCAATGAGCAGTTCTTC
>few|NA|TRBV5-1|TRBJ1-1
CASSLLSGGPGTEAFF
TGCGCCAGCAGCTTGCTTTCTGGGGGGCCGGGCACTGAAGCTTTCTTT
>NA|NA|TRBV2|TRBJ2-5
CASRPSVEETQYF
TGTGCCAGCAGGCCTAGCGTAGAAGAGACCCAGTACTTC
>many|NA|TRBV6-5|TRBJ2-6
CASNRASGANVLTF
TGTGCCAGCAACCGGGCATCTGGGGCCAACGTCCTGACTTTC
>NA|TRBD2|TRBV28|TRBJ2-7
CASHTGTRAYEQYF
TGTGCCAGTCACACGGGGACTAGAGCCTACGAGCAGTACTTC
>few|TRBD1|TRBV18|TRBJ2-7
CASSSGQGTYEQYF
TGTGCCAGCTCATCAGGACAGGGGACCTACGAGCAGTACTTC
>many|NA|TRBV11-2|TRBJ1-6
CASSSYRETNSPLHF
TGTGCCAGCAGCTCGTACAGGGAGACTAATTCACCCCTCCACTTT
>NA|TRBD2|TRBV7-2|TRBJ2-7
CASSLAAGGSSGGAYEQYF
TGTGCCAGCAGCTTAGCCGCAGGGGGCTCTAGCGGGGGAGCCTACGAGCAGTACTTC
>NA|TRBD1|TRBV7-6|TRBJ2-3
CASSLAPGQGDTDTQYF
TGTGCCAGCAGCTTAGCCCCGGGACAGGGGGACACAGATACGCAGTATTTT
>NA|TRBD2|TRBV6-5|TRBJ2-1
CASWGLAGDNEQFF
TGTGCCAGTTGGGGGCTAGCGGGAGACAATGAGCAGTTCTTC
>few|NA|TRBV6-5|TRBJ1-3
CASSQPTGNTIYF
TGTGCCAGCAGCCAACCAACCGGAAACACCATATATTTT
>few|TRBD2|TRBV20-1|TRBJ2-3
CSAPRASGRADTQYF
TGCAGTGCCCCCAGAGCCAGCGGGAGGGCCGATACGCAGTATTTT
>many|TRBD1|TRBV29-1|TRBJ2-3
CSGRKQGITDTQYF
TGCAGTGGTCGTAAACAGGGGATCACAGATACGCAGTATTTT
>many|NA|TRBV29-1|TRBJ1-1
CSVEGQPNTEAFF
TGCAGCGTTGAAGGACAGCCGAACACTGAAGCTTTCTTT
>NA|NA|TRBV30|TRBJ2-1
CAWSVRYRNNEQFF
TGTGCCTGGAGTGTACGATATAGGAACAATGAGCAGTTCTTC
>NA|NA|TRBV5-1|TRBJ2-3
CASRPGGASPQYF
TGCGCCAGCAGGCCCGGTGGGGCAAGTCCGCAGTATTTT
>NA|TRBD1|TRBV5-4|TRBJ2-5
CASSFKQGALETQYF
TGTGCCAGCAGCTTTAAACAGGGGGCATTAGAGACCCAGTACTTC
>NA|TRBD1|TRBV5-1|TRBJ1-1
CASSPWTGPNTEASF
TGCGCCAGCAGCCCCTGGACAGGGCCGAACACTGAAGCTTCCTTT
>medium-sized|NA|TRBV30|TRBJ2-5
CAWSRRERETQYF
TGTGCCTGGAGTCGGAGGGAGAGAGAGACCCAGTACTTC
>many|NA|TRBV29-1|TRBJ2-1
CSVEKVLGGYYNEQFF
TGCAGCGTGGAAAAAGTTCTGGGCGGGTACTACAATGAGCAGTTCTTC
>many|NA|TRBV25-1|TRBJ1-2
CASSGQNFYGYTF
TGTGCCAGCAGTGGGCAGAATTTCTATGGCTACACCTTC